What follows are 9 T cell receptor beta chains derived from one specimen sequenced in a study of blood T cell repertoires in COVID-19. The protocol was immunoSEQ multiplex PCR, while the TCRdb copy is restricted to in-frame clones and leaves out a portion. This table has a few hundred thousand clones, around nine tenths appearing once. Sample: peripheral blood. These TCRs come from a woman under 40 with COVID-19, enrolled during active disease.

The chain employs TRBV6-1 and TRBJ1-2; TRBD1 agrees at 9 bases. Unmatched junction bases numbered 4, after V lost 3 bases and J lost 2 bases. Germline assignment: CDR1 MNHNS and CDR2 SASEGT. The CDR3 has 15 amino acids. CDR3 in amino acids: CASSDHRGRNYGYTF. The CDR3 nucleotides read TGTGCCAGCAGTGACCACAGGGGGCGCAACTATGGCTACACCTTC.

This clone was counted only a few times. The chain uses TRBV4-1 and TRBJ2-1, with a possible D match to TRBD2 (5 bases). Germline V CDR1 and CDR2: MGHRA, YSYEKL. This CDR3 has 16 amino acids. V dropped 0 bases and J dropped 4 bases, with 13 bases sitting between them. The CDR3 DNA follows: TGCGCCAGCAGCCAAGAAGGGAGCGGTTATTACAATGAGCAGTTCTTC. This sequence encodes CASSQEGSGYYNEQFF.

This clone is a singleton in its sample. The chain links TRBV27 to TRBJ2-1; TRBD1 matches 8 bases. V was pared by 4 bases and J by 2 bases, with 7 bases of the junction left unmatched. The V gene's germline CDR1 is MNHEY and CDR2 SMNVEV (reference sequence). The CDR3 has 16 amino acids. The CDR3 reads CASSSFGQGTYNEQFF. CDR3 DNA: TGTGCCAGCAGTTCCTTCGGACAGGGCACCTACAATGAGCAGTTCTTC.

The V and J genes are TRBV7-6 and TRBJ2-1; D not certain. Looked up from germline, CDR1 is SGHVS and CDR2 is FNYEAQ. V lost 4 bases and J 8 bases, leaving 9 bases between the germline ends. The CDR3 spans 12 residues. In nucleotides, the CDR3 is TGTGCCAGCAGCTCCCGTGGGCATGAGCAGTTCTTC. Translating it yields CASSSRGHEQFF.

This rearrangement joins TRBV5-1 to TRBJ2-1; tentative D call: TRBD1 (5 bases). CDR3 length: 12 residues. Trimming took off 4 bases at V and 10 bases at J, with 12 bases between the two ends. The V gene's germline CDR1 is SGHRS and CDR2 YFSETQ. The CDR3 sequence is CASSDVGVEQFF. The DNA for the CDR3 is TGCGCCAGCAGCGATGTAGGGGTAGAGCAGTTCTTC.

The chain has TRBV18 and TRBJ1-6, with D possibly TRBD1 on 6 matching bases. Per germline, CDR1 KGHSH and CDR2 LQKENI. This CDR3 spans 15 amino acids. The V end lost 1 base, the J end lost 7 bases, and 11 bases lay between the germline ends. CDR3 loop: CASSPRAQGNSPLHF. For the CDR3, the DNA is TGTGCCAGCTCACCACGGGCCCAGGGGAATTCACCCCTCCACTTT.

The sample holds one count of this clone. This chain uses TRBV11-3 with TRBJ1-1; D unclear. V lost 4 bases and J 1 base, leaving 7 bases between the germline ends. This CDR3 spans 13 amino acids. The germline gives CDR1 SGHNT, CDR2 YENEEA. CDR3 bases: TGTGCCAGCAGCTCCGCACAGAACACTGAAGCTTTCTTT. Encoded protein: CASSSAQNTEAFF.

This clone was seen just once. The CDR3 loop is CASSVVGGNTEAFF. The CDR3 DNA follows: TGTGCCAGCAGCGTAGTTGGCGGAAACACTGAAGCTTTCTTT. The chain carries TRBV9 and TRBJ1-1; D not certain. There are 14 residues in the CDR3. Trimming took 0 bases from V and 2 from J, leaving 8 bases between them. Per germline, CDR1 SGDLS and CDR2 YYNGEE.

The rearrangement uses TRBV2 and TRBJ1-1, with D perhaps matching TRBD1 (5 bases). The V end was cut by 7 bases, the J end by 6 bases, with 12 bases between. Per the germline V gene, CDR1 is SNHLY and CDR2 is FYNNEI. The CDR3 covers 12 residues. The CDR3 reads CASMRGIAEAFF. CDR3 sequence (DNA): TGTGCCAGCATGCGGGGGATCGCTGAAGCTTTCTTT.